This T cell receptor beta chain originates from a study of T cell responses to AZD1222 COVID-19 vaccine. The CDR3 contains 13 residues. Germline values: CDR1 LGHNA, CDR2 YSLEER. V was pared by 0 bases and J by 6 bases, with 9 bases between. Libraries were prepared by immunoSEQ multiplex PCR; TCRdb keeps only in-frame clonotypes and omits some of them. There are about 140,000 clones in the sample; around 91% occur only once, and roughly 6% lies in the top ten. The rearrangement joins TRBV4-3 to TRBJ2-7; D not certain. This TCR derives from an adult who received the AZD1222 COVID-19 vaccine. The sample in question was peripheral blood, obtained 28 days after the second AZD1222 dose. The CDR3: CASSQERRREQYF. CDR3 bases: TGCGCCAGCAGCCAAGAGCGCCGGCGCGAGCAGTACTTC.